Reported below is one TCR beta chain. Its cognate antigen is unknown. The CDR3 is made up of 15 amino acids. V lost 1 base to trimming and J lost 4 bases, with 13 bases between them. Germline assignment: CDR1 MGHRA and CDR2 YSYEKL. The record originates from a study of Ad26.COV2.S vaccination and SARS-CoV-2 variants. Study at large: Dosing was one shot or two shots 56 days apart.

Regarding treatment: approximately 18 received Ad26.COV2.S at low or high dose, single or two shots; about five received placebo; per-sample allocation not given. The samples date from day 63 after the first vaccine or placebo injection. Donation was by an adult aged 18-55 years who was in Boston. Some clones are missing from TCRdb's copy, which holds only in-frame ones; the method was immunoSEQ multiplex PCR. Here the sample spans 350,000 to 600,000 clones, about nine tenths being singletons. Study outcomes and limitations: Substantial breadth was reportedly displayed by spike-specific CD8+ and CD4+ T cell responses after vaccination.

V gene TRBV4-1 combines with J gene TRBJ1-1; no definite D call. This sequence was found in a person aged 18-60 years who received the Ad26.COV2.S COVID-19 vaccine or a placebo. The sample in question was peripheral blood, obtained in a trial of Ad26.COV2.S vaccine versus placebo. The CDR3 sequence is CASSQGVTAGTEAFF. Written as DNA, the CDR3 is TGCGCCAGCAGCCAAGGGGTTACGGCAGGCACTGAAGCTTTCTTT.